Here is one T cell receptor beta chain with its context. The target of this receptor is not known. No per-base quality is available; no much larger clone lies one base away. The data stem from a study of graft-versus-host responses after intestinal transplantation (dated by TCRdb to about 2021). About the full investigation: The transplants that recipients got were multivisceral, liver-intestinal, or isolated intestinal. To identify alloreactive clones, pre-transplant mixed lymphocyte reaction products were sequenced and compared with unstimulated pre-transplant donor and recipient T cells. Anti-thymocyte globulin induction was given to all recipients, followed by maintenance tacrolimus and steroids for about 3 years. A peak of at least 4% donor T cells among recipient peripheral blood mononuclear cells was the definition used for donor T cell macrochimerism. After intestinal transplantation, graft-versus-host and host-versus-graft alloreactive T cell clones were followed in the graft, circulation and bone marrow using bulk TCR-beta CDR3 sequencing. Samples from a few later patients were sequenced in-house on an Illumina MiSeq with MiXCR processing rather than by the commercial service. A cohort of 20 to 25 intestinal transplant recipients, including one retransplant, was enrolled, and 3 patients lacking pretransplant specimens were excluded.

Receptors were amplified or captured by the immunoSEQ multiplex PCR assay. In most patients, genomic DNA was isolated using the Qiagen DNeasy Blood and Tissue Kit and sent frozen to Adaptive Biotechnologies for TCR sequencing. Adaptive Biotechnologies carried out high-throughput TCR-beta CDR3 sequencing of genomic DNA for most patients. The original methods were these. TCR sequencing data were retrieved from Adaptive's ImmunoSEQ software for roughly 17 patients, whereas a few other patients were processed with MiXCR and VDJtools. CD4 versus CD8 sorting errors were corrected by removing sequences found in both subsets at a frequency ratio below 5:1. CDR3 nucleotide sequences shared between donor and recipient were removed because the origin of such sequences could not be assigned. To be classed as alloreactive, a clone needed at least 2-fold expansion over unstimulated cells and a minimum CFSE-low frequency of 0.002% (template counts) or 0.001% (read counts). Clones were considered mappable if detected in sequenced pre-transplant spleen, lymph node, or MLR CFSE-low populations of the donor or recipient. The cumulative frequency of alloreactive clones was calculated as a percentage of all sequences, weighted by copy number. TCRdb holds this immuneACCESS table with in-frame rearrangements only. Some clones are missing; in checked studies, unresolved V genes explain under half, and the rest has no known cause. The V and J calls and clone size were taken over from that table, and D and trimming were inferred from the DNA. The sample table holds approximately 70,000 clones, of which 70% to 90% were seen once. Of the sample, 2% to 3% falls within the top ten clones.

Study-wide conclusions, independent of this receptor: Conclusions were limited by the relatively low number and heterogeneity of intestinal transplant patients. GvH clones were detected in recipient bone marrow, and some appeared earlier in ileal mucosa or blood, consistent with an intestinal mucosal origin. In the allografts of patients with donor T cell macrochimerism, GvH to HvG T cell clonal ratios were high. Peak levels of circulating GvH clones were associated with declines in HvG clones early after transplant.

In light of the paper, this sample's time point label describes: cells obtained before transplantation from donor or recipient. CD3+CD4+ and CD3+CD8+ populations were FACS-sorted from unstimulated pre-transplant donor and recipient cells taken from spleen or lymph nodes. V loses 3 bases at its end and J loses 2 bases; junction bases beyond the gene matches: 3. Including cysteine and phenylalanine, the CDR3 has 14 amino acids. The entry retains the CDR3 DNA only, 42 bases that are in frame from base 1. CDR1 and CDR2 (SQVTM, ANQGSEA) derive from the germline V gene. The sequence joins TRBV29-1 to TRBJ2-3, with 9 bases matching TRBD1. Sequenced here: unstimulated CD8+ T cells sorted from spleen or lymph node cells, sampled before intestinal transplant. This clonotype was sampled from a human donor who received an intestinal transplant. The DNA is TGCAGCGTTGACGGGACAGGGCTCACAGATACGCAGTATTTT. It translates as CSVDGTGLTDTQYF.